This is a list of T cell receptor beta chains from one sample in a study of blood T cell repertoires in COVID-19. Clones were read by immunoSEQ multiplex PCR, and TCRdb kept only the in-frame ones, dropping some. The table records hundreds of thousands of clones, 84% of them present only once. The material sequenced was peripheral blood. These receptors were collected from a woman aged 80 or over with active or convalescent COVID-19. CDR3s include the opening cysteine and the closing phenylalanine or tryptophan. The D gene is left open where the match is weak. Expanded clones are given a class, and other clones once, few, many or no size at all.

CDR3 DNA | CDR3 protein | J gene | D gene | clone size | V gene
TGTGCCAGCAAAAGTACTAGCGTAGGCAATGAGCAGTTCTTC | CASKSTSVGNEQFF | TRBJ2-1 | TRBD2 | - | TRBV30
TGTGCCAGCTCAGAGAGGACAGGGGGAGACGAGCAGTACTTC | CASSERTGGDEQYF | TRBJ2-7 | TRBD1 | few | TRBV18
TGTGCCAGCAGTGCAGACCGGGACAGCGCCTCGATTGAAAAACTGTTTTTT | CASSADRDSASIEKLFF | TRBJ1-4 | TRBD1 | few | TRBV6-1
TGTGCCAGCACCCTTGGAGGGTGGTTTGATGAAAAACTGTTTTTT | CASTLGGWFDEKLFF | TRBJ1-4 | - | - | TRBV28
TGTGCCAGCAGCGGAGGATTTGGCCGGGATTCACCCCTCCACTTT | CASSGGFGRDSPLHF | TRBJ1-6 | - | - | TRBV28
TGTGCCAGCTCACGGCAGGGTGGTACTAATGAAAAACTGTTTTTT | CASSRQGGTNEKLFF | TRBJ1-4 | - | - | TRBV18
TGTGCCAGCAGCCAAGATATACGACTAGCGGGAGGGAATGAGCAGTTCTTC | CASSQDIRLAGGNEQFF | TRBJ2-1 | TRBD2 | - | TRBV14
TGTGCCAGCAGCGCGACTATAACAGGCACAGATACGCAGTATTTT | CASSATITGTDTQYF | TRBJ2-3 | - | - | TRBV7-2
TGCGCCAGCAGCTTTCTGGGCTCAGATACGCAGTATTTT | CASSFLGSDTQYF | TRBJ2-3 | - | - | TRBV5-1
TGTGCCAGCAGCGTAGAAAAGGGAGGTGGCTACACCTTC | CASSVEKGGGYTF | TRBJ1-2 | - | - | TRBV9
TGTGCCAGCAGCTTGGAACAGACTAGCGCTGGGGATACGCAGTATTTT | CASSLEQTSAGDTQYF | TRBJ2-3 | TRBD2 | few | TRBV7-2
TGTGCCAGCAGCTTGAGGGACAGAGCTATCATGAACACCGGGGAGCTGTTTTTT | CASSLRDRAIMNTGELFF | TRBJ2-2 | TRBD1 | few | TRBV7-8
TGTGCCAGCAGCGTCTCCCAGATGGGGCGGGGGGCCGCACAAGAGCAGTTCTTC | CASSVSQMGRGAAQEQFF | TRBJ2-1 | TRBD2 | - | TRBV9
TGTGCCAGCAGCTTGGACACTTATAGCAATCAGCCCCAGCATTTT | CASSLDTYSNQPQHF | TRBJ1-5 | - | few | TRBV7-2
TGTGCCAGCACCCCCGGGGCGGGGGCCCCAGATACGCAGTATTTT | CASTPGAGAPDTQYF | TRBJ2-3 | - | - | TRBV6-5
TGTGCCACCAGCAGATCGACAGGGGGCAGTGAAAAACTGTTTTTT | CATSRSTGGSEKLFF | TRBJ1-4 | TRBD1 | - | TRBV15
TGTGCCAGTAGTATTGGGACAGTTAACACTGAAGCTTTCTTT | CASSIGTVNTEAFF | TRBJ1-1 | TRBD1 | - | TRBV19
TGTGCCAGCAGCCAAATGACAGGGAGTAGCACTGAAGCTTTCTTT | CASSQMTGSSTEAFF | TRBJ1-1 | TRBD1 | - | TRBV7-6
TGTGCCAGCAGCCCAGGGGGGACAGGGACAGATACGCAGTATTTT | CASSPGGTGTDTQYF | TRBJ2-3 | TRBD1 | - | TRBV11-3
TGTGCCAGCAGCCAAAGGGGAGGGCAGGGGAACACTGAAGCTTTCTTT | CASSQRGGQGNTEAFF | TRBJ1-1 | - | - | TRBV3-1/TRBV3-2
TGTGCCACCAGTGAACCGGGGACAGGGGGCGCAGATACGCAGTATTTT | CATSEPGTGGADTQYF | TRBJ2-3 | TRBD1 | - | TRBV24-1
TGTGCCAGCAGCCAAGACAGGGGGCGCGTAGCCGGGGAGCTGTTTTTT | CASSQDRGRVAGELFF | TRBJ2-2 | TRBD1 | - | TRBV11-2
TGTGCCAGCTCACCAGCCGGAGGGGCGGCCACTGAAGCTTTCTTT | CASSPAGGAATEAFF | TRBJ1-1 | - | - | TRBV18
TGTGCCAGTAGTACTAGAAATTTCGGCACCGGGGAGCTGTTTTTT | CASSTRNFGTGELFF | TRBJ2-2 | - | few | TRBV19
TGCGCCAGCAGCTTGGGACAGCCCTTTTACGAGCAGTACTTC | CASSLGQPFYEQYF | TRBJ2-7 | - | - | TRBV5-1
TGTGCCAGCAGCATTAGGGGGGGCGTCGAGCAGTACTTC | CASSIRGGVEQYF | TRBJ2-7 | - | - | TRBV7-9
TGCGCCAGCAGTTTGGATCCGGATTCACCCCTCCACTTT | CASSLDPDSPLHF | TRBJ1-6 | - | few | TRBV5-1
TGTGCCTGGAGTTCAGGAAGCTCTGGAAACACCATATATTTT | CAWSSGSSGNTIYF | TRBJ1-3 | - | - | TRBV30
TGTGCCAGCAGTTACTCGGGGGGGTTTGGTGACTATGGCTACACCTTC | CASSYSGGFGDYGYTF | TRBJ1-2 | - | - | TRBV6-5
TGTGCCAGCAGTGACCAGACCGGCGGCTATGGCTACACCTTC | CASSDQTGGYGYTF | TRBJ1-2 | - | few | TRBV2
TGTGCCACCGGACTCTCAGATACGCAGTATTTT | CATGLSDTQYF | TRBJ2-3 | - | - | TRBV12-3/TRBV12-4
TGTGCCAGTAGTCCCGGACAGGGTAGTTACAATGAGCAGTTCTTC | CASSPGQGSYNEQFF | TRBJ2-1 | TRBD1 | - | TRBV19
TGTGCCAGCCAGAGATCGAGGACAGGCCTGTATAGCAATCAGCCCCAGCATTTT | CASQRSRTGLYSNQPQHF | TRBJ1-5 | TRBD1 | - | TRBV28
TGTGCCTGGAGTGTGTCCACCCCGGGGTTACTAAATCAGCCCCAGCATTTT | CAWSVSTPGLLNQPQHF | TRBJ1-5 | - | - | TRBV30
TGTGCCAGCAGTTTCACAGTCCACTCCTACGAGCAGTACTTC | CASSFTVHSYEQYF | TRBJ2-7 | - | - | TRBV27
TGTGCCAGCAGACTAGCGGGGGGACTCACAGATACGCAGTATTTT | CASRLAGGLTDTQYF | TRBJ2-3 | TRBD2 | - | TRBV6-5
TGCAGTGCGAGTGGGGGGGGAAGGAGCTCCTACAATGAGCAGTTCTTC | CSASGGGRSSYNEQFF | TRBJ2-1 | TRBD2 | once | TRBV20-1
TGTGCCATCAGAGGACAGGGGGGAACCTACGAGCAGTACTTC | CAIRGQGGTYEQYF | TRBJ2-7 | TRBD1 | - | TRBV10-3
TGTGCCAGCCACAGAACCGAGAACACTGAAGCTTTCTTT | CASHRTENTEAFF | TRBJ1-1 | - | - | TRBV27
TGTGCCAGTAGTATAGAAAGGACAGGGAGGTCTAATGAAAAACTGTTTTTT | CASSIERTGRSNEKLFF | TRBJ1-4 | TRBD1 | once | TRBV19
TGTGCCATCTCTCCCGGACAGGGGATTCGCGAGCAGTACTTC | CAISPGQGIREQYF | TRBJ2-7 | TRBD1 | few | TRBV10-3
TGTGCCAGCAGCCCTAGCCGCGGCAGCGGCCCGAACACCGGGGAGCTGTTTTTT | CASSPSRGSGPNTGELFF | TRBJ2-2 | - | - | TRBV9
TGTGCCAGCAGTTTAGCGGACAGGGTGGCTTTCTTT | CASSLADRVAFF | TRBJ1-1 | TRBD1 | - | TRBV12-3/TRBV12-4
TGTGCCAGCAGCTTAGCCGCGGGGATTAACTATGGCTACACCTTC | CASSLAAGINYGYTF | TRBJ1-2 | - | - | TRBV7-9
TGCGCCAGCAGCTTGGATGCAGGGGACACAGATACGCAGTATTTT | CASSLDAGDTDTQYF | TRBJ2-3 | - | - | TRBV5-1
TGCGCCAGCAGCTTCGGGACAGGGACTAACAATGAGCAGTTCTTC | CASSFGTGTNNEQFF | TRBJ2-1 | TRBD1 | - | TRBV5-1
TGTGCCAGCAGCCTGCAGGGGGCAGGAAACACTGAAGCTTTCTTT | CASSLQGAGNTEAFF | TRBJ1-1 | TRBD1 | - | TRBV3-1/TRBV3-2
TGTGCCAGCAGTCTGGGGGGGAACACGAGGTATGGCTACACCTTC | CASSLGGNTRYGYTF | TRBJ1-2 | - | few | TRBV28
TGTGCCAGCGGACCCTGGGCTAGCGGGGGGGCAAGAGAGCAGTTCTTC | CASGPWASGGAREQFF | TRBJ2-1 | TRBD2 | - | TRBV13
TGTGCCAGCAGCCAAGGAGTTCGGACTGAAGCTTTCTTT | CASSQGVRTEAFF | TRBJ1-1 | - | - | TRBV3-1/TRBV3-2
TGTGCCAGCAGCCTCCTAACCCCAGCGGGGGGCACAGATACGCAGTATTTT | CASSLLTPAGGTDTQYF | TRBJ2-3 | TRBD2 | - | TRBV3-1/TRBV3-2
TGTGCCAGCAGCTCCACAGGGACCCATGAGCAGTTCTTC | CASSSTGTHEQFF | TRBJ2-1 | - | - | TRBV11-3
TGTGCCAGCAGTGAAGCTTGGAGGGGTTCACCCCTCCACTTT | CASSEAWRGSPLHF | TRBJ1-6 | - | - | TRBV6-1
TGTGCCAGCCAGGGGGCAAGCAATCAGCCCCAGCATTTT | CASQGASNQPQHF | TRBJ1-5 | TRBD1 | - | TRBV6-5
TGTGCCAGCAGTTATCGTCCGGGAGGGGCCAAAAACATTCAGTACTTC | CASSYRPGGAKNIQYF | TRBJ2-4 | TRBD2 | - | TRBV6-2/TRBV6-3